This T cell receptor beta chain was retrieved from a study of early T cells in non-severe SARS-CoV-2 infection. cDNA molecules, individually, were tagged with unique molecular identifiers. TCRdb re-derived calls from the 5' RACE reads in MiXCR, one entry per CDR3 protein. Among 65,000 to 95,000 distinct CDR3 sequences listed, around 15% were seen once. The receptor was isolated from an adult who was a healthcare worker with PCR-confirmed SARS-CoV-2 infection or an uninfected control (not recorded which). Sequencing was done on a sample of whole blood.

The CDR3 reads CASSQLAAQETQYF. The CDR3, as DNA: TGTGCCAGCAGCCAACTAGCGGCCCAAGAGACCCAGTACTTC. This sequence joins TRBV7-9 and TRBJ2-5; 8 bases align to TRBD2. This CDR3 contains 14 residues. V shed 5 bases, J shed 1 base, and the junction held 3 bases outside the gene matches. Germline V gives CDR1 SEHNR, CDR2 FQNEAQ (reference sequence).